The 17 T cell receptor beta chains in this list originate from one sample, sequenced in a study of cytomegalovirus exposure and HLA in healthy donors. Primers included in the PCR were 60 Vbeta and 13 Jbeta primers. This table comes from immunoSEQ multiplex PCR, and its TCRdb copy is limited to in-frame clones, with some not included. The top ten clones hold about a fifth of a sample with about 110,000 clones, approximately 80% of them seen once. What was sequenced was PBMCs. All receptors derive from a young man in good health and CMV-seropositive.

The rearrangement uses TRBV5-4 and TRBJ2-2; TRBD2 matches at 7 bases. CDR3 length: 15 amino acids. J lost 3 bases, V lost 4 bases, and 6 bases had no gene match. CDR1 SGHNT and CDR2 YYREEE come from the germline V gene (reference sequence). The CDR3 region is CASSPTSVDTGELFF. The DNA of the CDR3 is TGTGCCAGCAGCCCTACTAGCGTCGACACCGGGGAGCTGTTTTTT. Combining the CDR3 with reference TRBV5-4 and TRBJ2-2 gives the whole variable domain ETGVTQSPTHLIKTRGQQVTLRCSSQSGHNTVSWYQQALGQGPQFIFQYYREEENGRGNFPPRFSGLQFPNYSSELNVNALELDDSALYLCASSPTSVDTGELFFGEGSRLTVL.

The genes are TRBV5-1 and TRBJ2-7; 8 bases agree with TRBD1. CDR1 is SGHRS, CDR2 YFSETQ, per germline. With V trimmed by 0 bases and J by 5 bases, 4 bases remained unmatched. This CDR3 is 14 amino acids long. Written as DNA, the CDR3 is TGCGCCAGCAGCTTGGCCGGGACAGGCAACGAGCAGTACTTC. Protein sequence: CASSLAGTGNEQYF.

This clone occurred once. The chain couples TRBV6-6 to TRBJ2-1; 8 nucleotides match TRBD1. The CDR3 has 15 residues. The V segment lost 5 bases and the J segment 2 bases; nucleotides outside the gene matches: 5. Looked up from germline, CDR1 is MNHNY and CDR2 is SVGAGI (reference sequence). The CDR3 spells CASSQGQGPYNEQFF. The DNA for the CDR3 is TGTGCCAGCAGTCAAGGACAGGGACCCTACAATGAGCAGTTCTTC.

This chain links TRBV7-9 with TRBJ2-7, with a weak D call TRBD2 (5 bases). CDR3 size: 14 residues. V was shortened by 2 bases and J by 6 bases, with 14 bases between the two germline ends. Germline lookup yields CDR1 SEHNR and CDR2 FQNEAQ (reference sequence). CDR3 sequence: CASSLKVSGPEQYF. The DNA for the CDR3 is TGTGCCAGCAGCTTAAAGGTGAGCGGACCCGAGCAGTACTTC.

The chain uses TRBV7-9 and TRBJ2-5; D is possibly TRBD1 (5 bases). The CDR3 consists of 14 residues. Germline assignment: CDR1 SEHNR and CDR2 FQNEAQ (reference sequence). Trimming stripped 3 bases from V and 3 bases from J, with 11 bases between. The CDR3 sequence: CASSFEQDEETQYF. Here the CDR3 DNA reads TGTGCCAGCAGCTTCGAACAGGACGAAGAGACCCAGTACTTC.

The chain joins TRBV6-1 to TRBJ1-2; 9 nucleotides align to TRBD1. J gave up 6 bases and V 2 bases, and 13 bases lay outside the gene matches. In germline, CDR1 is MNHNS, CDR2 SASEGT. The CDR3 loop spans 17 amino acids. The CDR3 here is CASSELRGQGRANGYTF. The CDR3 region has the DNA TGTGCCAGCAGTGAACTTAGGGGACAGGGCAGGGCGAATGGCTACACCTTC.

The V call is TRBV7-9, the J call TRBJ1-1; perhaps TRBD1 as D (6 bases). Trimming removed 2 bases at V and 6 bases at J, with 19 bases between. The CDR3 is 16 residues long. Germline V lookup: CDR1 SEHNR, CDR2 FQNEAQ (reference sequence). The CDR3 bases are TGTGCCAGCAGCTTACCTCTGGGGGGGCCGGGGGCTGAAGCTTTCTTT. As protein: CASSLPLGGPGAEAFF. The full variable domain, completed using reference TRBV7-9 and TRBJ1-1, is DTGVSQNPRHKITKRGQNVTFRCDPISEHNRLYWYRQTLGQGPEFLTYFQNEAQLEKSRLLSDRFSAERPKGSFSTLEIQRTEQGDSAMYLCASSLPLGGPGAEAFFGQGTRLTVV.

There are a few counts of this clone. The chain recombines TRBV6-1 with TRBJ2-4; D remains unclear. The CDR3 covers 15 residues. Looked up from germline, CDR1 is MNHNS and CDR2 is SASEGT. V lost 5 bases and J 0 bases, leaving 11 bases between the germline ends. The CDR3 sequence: CASSPDLRAKNIQYF. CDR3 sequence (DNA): TGTGCCAGCAGTCCTGACTTAAGAGCCAAAAACATTCAGTACTTC.

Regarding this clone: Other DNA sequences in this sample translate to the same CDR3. CDR3 residues: CASSPLGGHEQFF. CDR3 nucleotide sequence: TGTGCCAGCAGTCCCCTAGGGGGCCATGAGCAGTTCTTC. The chain joins TRBV6-5 to TRBJ2-1; TRBD1 agrees at 7 bases. This CDR3 spans 13 amino acids. V lost 5 bases, J lost 8 bases, and 6 bases stayed unmatched. Looked up from germline, CDR1 is MNHEY and CDR2 is SVGAGI.

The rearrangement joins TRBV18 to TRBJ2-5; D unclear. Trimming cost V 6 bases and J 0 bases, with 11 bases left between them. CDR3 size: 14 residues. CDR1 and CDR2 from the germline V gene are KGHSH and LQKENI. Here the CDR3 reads CASSLYHYQETQYF. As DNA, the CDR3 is TGTGCCAGCTCTCTCTACCACTACCAAGAGACCCAGTACTTC. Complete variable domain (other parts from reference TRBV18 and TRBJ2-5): NAGVMQNPRHLVRRRGQEARLRCSPMKGHSHVYWYRQLPEEGLKFMVYLQKENIIDESGMPKERFSAEFPKEGPSILRIQQVVRGDSAAYFCASSLYHYQETQYFGPGTRLLVL.

This CDR3 is CASSAAGNTGELFF. DNA for the CDR3: TGTGCCAGCAGCGCCGCAGGGAACACCGGGGAGCTGTTTTTT. J is TRBJ2-2 and V is TRBV7-9; no reliable D call. With 5 bases removed from V and 1 base from J, the gap between germline ends came to 8 bases. The CDR3 has 14 residues. Germline values: CDR1 SEHNR, CDR2 FQNEAQ (reference sequence).

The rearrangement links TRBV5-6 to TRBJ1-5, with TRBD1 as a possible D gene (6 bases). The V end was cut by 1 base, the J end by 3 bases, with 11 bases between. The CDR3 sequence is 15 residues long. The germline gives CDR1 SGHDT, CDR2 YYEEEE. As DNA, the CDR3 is TGTGCCAGCAGCTTGAGGCAGGGGTACAATCAGCCCCAGCATTTT. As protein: CASSLRQGYNQPQHF.

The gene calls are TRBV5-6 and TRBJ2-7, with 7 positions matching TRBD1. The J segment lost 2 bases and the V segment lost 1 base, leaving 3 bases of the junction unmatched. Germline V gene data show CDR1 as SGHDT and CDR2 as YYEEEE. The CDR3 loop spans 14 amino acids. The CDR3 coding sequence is TGTGCCAGCAGCTTGCGGACAGGTCCCTACGAGCAGTACTTC. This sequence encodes CASSLRTGPYEQYF.

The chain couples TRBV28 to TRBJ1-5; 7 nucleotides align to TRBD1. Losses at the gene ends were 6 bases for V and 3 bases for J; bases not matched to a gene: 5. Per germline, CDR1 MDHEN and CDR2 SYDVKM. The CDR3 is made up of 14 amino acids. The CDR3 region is CASSRGYINQPQHF. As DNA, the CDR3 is TGTGCCAGCAGCAGGGGGTATATCAATCAGCCCCAGCATTTT.

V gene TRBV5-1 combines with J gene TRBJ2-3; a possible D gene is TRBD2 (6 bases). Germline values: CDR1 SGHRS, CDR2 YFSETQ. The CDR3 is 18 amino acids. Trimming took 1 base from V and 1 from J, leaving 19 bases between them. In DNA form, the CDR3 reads TGCGCCAGCAGCTTGCGGGGGACTCGGATCACAGGCACAGATACGCAGTATTTT. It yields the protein CASSLRGTRITGTDTQYF.

CDR3 nucleotide sequence: TGTGCCAGCAGCATGCCTATTCTAAACACCATATATTTT. Amino acids: CASSMPILNTIYF. The chain employs TRBV7-9 and TRBJ1-3; no clear D. In germline, CDR1 is SEHNR, CDR2 FQNEAQ (reference sequence). With 5 bases removed from V and 6 bases from J, the gap between germline ends came to 11 bases. The CDR3 is made up of 13 amino acids.

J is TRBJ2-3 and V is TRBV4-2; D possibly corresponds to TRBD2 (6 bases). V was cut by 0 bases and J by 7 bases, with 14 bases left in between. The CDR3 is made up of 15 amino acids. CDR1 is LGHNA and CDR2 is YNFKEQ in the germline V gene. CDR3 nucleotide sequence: TGTGCCAGCAGCCAAGAGGGCGGGGAGTCCCATACGCAGTATTTT. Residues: CASSQEGGESHTQYF.